These T cell receptor beta chains were read from a single sample in a study of T cell changes during pregnancy in multiple sclerosis. Profiled with immunoSEQ multiplex PCR; TCRdb holds only in-frame clones, not every one. The data contain about 27,000 clones, about 91% of them seen just once; the ten biggest clones take up 16%. Specimen: CD8+ T cells from peripheral blood mononuclear cells, collected in the second trimester of pregnancy. The receptor set was obtained from a female donor with multiple sclerosis, enrolled in a pregnancy study. Each CDR3 is given with its conserved first and last residue. The D gene is left open where the match is weak. Where a row states a size, it is once, few, many or the class of an expanded clone; other rows omit it.

v_call	cdr3_length	clone_size	j_call	d_call	cdr3_nt	cdr3_aa
TRBV19	12	once	TRBJ2-5	TRBD1	TGTGCCAGTAGTGCAGGGGGAGAGACCCAGTACTTC	CASSAGGETQYF
TRBV6-1	16	NA	TRBJ1-5	NA	TGTGCCAGCAGTGAAGCTCGAGGTTATAGCAATCAGCCCCAGCATTTT	CASSEARGYSNQPQHF
TRBV25-1	14	NA	TRBJ2-7	TRBD1	TGTGCCAGCAGGGACAGGGGGAGCTCCTACGAGCAGTACTTC	CASRDRGSSYEQYF
TRBV5-1	14	NA	TRBJ1-3	NA	TGCGCCAGCAGCTTGGAGAGGACAGAAGACACCATATATTTT	CASSLERTEDTIYF
TRBV27	15	NA	TRBJ2-2	TRBD2	TGTGCCAGCAGTCCGGGACTAGCGAGGACCGGGGAGCTGTTTTTT	CASSPGLARTGELFF
TRBV27	15	NA	TRBJ2-3	TRBD1	TGTGCCAGCAGGAATCGGGACAGGGTGTCAGATACGCAGTATTTT	CASRNRDRVSDTQYF
TRBV4-3	15	NA	TRBJ2-7	NA	TGCGCCAGCAGCCAAGATGGCTTTGATTCCTACGAGCAGTACTTC	CASSQDGFDSYEQYF
TRBV14	14	NA	TRBJ2-7	NA	TGTGCCAGCAGCCTGACGACTAGTAGAAACGAGCAGTACTTC	CASSLTTSRNEQYF
TRBV20-1	11	NA	TRBJ1-1	NA	TGCAGTGCTAGCAGATCAGATGAAGCTTTCTTT	CSASRSDEAFF
TRBV6-4	16	NA	TRBJ2-1	TRBD2	TGTGCCAGCAGTGACTTACCCGGGACTAGCTTCGATGAGCAGTTCTTC	CASSDLPGTSFDEQFF
TRBV6-4	14	once	TRBJ2-1	TRBD2	TGTGCCAGCAGTGGACTAGCGGGAGGCAATGAGCAGTTCTTC	CASSGLAGGNEQFF
TRBV28	14	NA	TRBJ2-2	NA	TGTGCCAGCAGTGGATCCCTAGGACACGGGGAGCTGTTTTTT	CASSGSLGHGELFF
TRBV7-3	17	NA	TRBJ1-1	TRBD1	TGTGCCAGCAGCTTGGGGACAGCCGCCGGGATGAACACTGAAGCTTTCTTT	CASSLGTAAGMNTEAFF
TRBV5-1	14	NA	TRBJ1-4	NA	TGCGCCAGCAGCACGACAGGAGGAGGCGAAAAACTGTTTTTT	CASSTTGGGEKLFF
TRBV6-5	14	NA	TRBJ1-5	NA	TGTGCCAGCAGTTACAGGGGTGGCAATCAGCCCCAGCATTTT	CASSYRGGNQPQHF
TRBV7-9	15	medium-sized	TRBJ2-7	TRBD1	TGTGCCAGCAGCTTAGTAGGGACAGGGGACTACGAGCAGTACTTC	CASSLVGTGDYEQYF
TRBV10-3	17	NA	TRBJ1-5	TRBD1	TGTGCCACGCGGCACGGGACAGGGGAGGTGGGCAATCAGCCCCAGCATTTT	CATRHGTGEVGNQPQHF
TRBV2	12	NA	TRBJ2-7	TRBD2	TGTGCCACCATAGCGGGAGGGCCAAAGCAGTACTTC	CATIAGGPKQYF
TRBV6-4	15	few	TRBJ1-5	NA	TGTGCCAGCAGCTTTGGCTTTTATAGCAATCAGCCCCAGCATTTT	CASSFGFYSNQPQHF
TRBV5-1	12	NA	TRBJ1-1	NA	TGCGCCAGCAGCTTACCCAGCACTGAAGCTTTCTTT	CASSLPSTEAFF
TRBV9	14	NA	TRBJ2-3	TRBD2	TGTGCCAGCAGCGGGACTAGCGGGGCAGATACGCAGTATTTT	CASSGTSGADTQYF
TRBV7-2	15	NA	TRBJ2-7	NA	TGTGCCAGCAGCTTCCAGGGCCCCACCAGTTACGAGCAGTACTTC	CASSFQGPTSYEQYF
TRBV19	13	NA	TRBJ1-2	NA	TGTGCCAGTAGTATCGGGGGGGGAAGTGGCTACACCTTC	CASSIGGGSGYTF
TRBV7-3	14	NA	TRBJ2-1	NA	TGTGCCAGCAGCCCCGGCCTAGCGCGCGATGAGCAGTTCTTC	CASSPGLARDEQFF
TRBV5-1	14	NA	TRBJ2-2	NA	TGCGCCAGCAGCGCCTGGGACTCCACCGGGGAGCTGTTTTTT	CASSAWDSTGELFF
TRBV7-7	15	NA	TRBJ2-1	TRBD2	TGTGCTAGCAGCTCCTCTAGCGGCCTCCACAATGAGCAGTTCTTC	CASSSSSGLHNEQFF
TRBV19	13	once	TRBJ2-7	TRBD2	TGTGCCAGTAGTATACGCGGGGGGGACGAGCAGTACTTC	CASSIRGGDEQYF